This is a list of T cell receptor beta chains from one sample in a study of T-cell reconstitution after alpha-beta-depleted transplantation in children. TCRdb independently ran MiXCR on the PCR reads; one entry per CDR3 protein. The sample has hundreds of thousands of distinct CDR3 sequences; 13% are singletons. The input for sequencing was PBMCs, taken from the stem cell graft. Receptors originate from a human donor who donated a stem cell graft to a child with Fanconi anemia. Each CDR3 is given with its conserved first and last residue. A D gene is named only where the DNA matches it firmly. Clone size is given for some rows only: seen once, a few or many times, or a class if the clone is expanded.

size: many; J: TRBJ1-1; D: .; V: TRBV12-3/TRBV12-4; DNA: TGTGCCAGCACCAATCATCCAGGCGGGAACACTGAAGCTTTCTTT; CDR3: CASTNHPGGNTEAFF
size: .; J: TRBJ2-3; D: .; V: TRBV20-1; DNA: TGCAGTGCTCCTGGTATGGGTTACACAGATACGCAGTATTTT; CDR3: CSAPGMGYTDTQYF
size: many; J: TRBJ1-6; D: TRBD1; V: TRBV6-5; DNA: TGTGCCAGCAGTTACTCCCAGGGGGCGAGTTCACCCCTCCACTTT; CDR3: CASSYSQGASSPLHF
size: .; J: TRBJ2-5; D: .; V: TRBV5-1; DNA: TGCGCCAGCAGCTTGATTCCAGGGGAAGAGACCCAGTACTTC; CDR3: CASSLIPGEETQYF
size: few; J: TRBJ1-6; D: .; V: TRBV6-1; DNA: TGTGCCACCTCTATTAGGGCGACCTATAATTCACCCCTCCACTTT; CDR3: CATSIRATYNSPLHF
size: many; J: TRBJ1-5; D: .; V: TRBV5-1; DNA: TGCGCCAGTTCAGGACAGCCCAATCAGCCCCAGCATTTT; CDR3: CASSGQPNQPQHF
size: few; J: TRBJ1-5; D: .; V: TRBV12-3/TRBV12-4; DNA: TGTGCCAGCAGTACGGACGGGGGAGATCAGCCCCAGCATTTT; CDR3: CASSTDGGDQPQHF
size: few; J: TRBJ1-2; D: .; V: TRBV19; DNA: TGTGCCAGTAGTGAGCAGAAGGGAGGCTACACCTTC; CDR3: CASSEQKGGYTF
size: many; J: TRBJ2-1; D: .; V: TRBV6-6; DNA: TGTGCCAGCAGTTTGGGGGGCCATGAGCAGTTCTTC; CDR3: CASSLGGHEQFF
size: many; J: TRBJ2-1; D: .; V: TRBV24-1; DNA: TGTGCCACCAGTGATTCACGGGGATGGGAGCAGTTCTTC; CDR3: CATSDSRGWEQFF
size: .; J: TRBJ2-3; D: .; V: TRBV20-1; DNA: TGCAGTGCTAGGGTAGGGGGGGGCACAGATACGCAGTATTTT; CDR3: CSARVGGGTDTQYF
size: few; J: TRBJ1-6; D: .; V: TRBV28; DNA: TGTGCCAGCAGACAGGAGAGCTCCTATAATTCACCCCTCCACTTT; CDR3: CASRQESSYNSPLHF
size: many; J: TRBJ2-1; D: .; V: TRBV7-9; DNA: TGTGCCAGCAGCCCTCCCTTCCGCTCTCATTCCAGACATGAGCAGTTCTTC; CDR3: CASSPPFRSHSRHEQFF
size: many; J: TRBJ2-1; D: TRBD2; V: TRBV15; DNA: TGTGCCACCAGCAGAGATGCGGGGGGACGACATGAGCAGTTCTTC; CDR3: CATSRDAGGRHEQFF
size: .; J: TRBJ2-5; D: TRBD2; V: TRBV7-2; DNA: TGTGCCAGCAGTTACTGGACTAGCGCACAAGAGACCCAGTACTTC; CDR3: CASSYWTSAQETQYF
size: .; J: TRBJ2-1; D: .; V: TRBV5-4; DNA: TGTGCCAGCAGCTTGCCCCCAGGCCCCTACAATGAGCAGTTCTTC; CDR3: CASSLPPGPYNEQFF
size: many; J: TRBJ2-5; D: .; V: TRBV12-3/TRBV12-4; DNA: TGTGCCAGCAATGCGAGGGGGGAGACCCAGTACTTC; CDR3: CASNARGETQYF
size: .; J: TRBJ2-1; D: TRBD1; V: TRBV12-3/TRBV12-4; DNA: TGTGCCAGCAGTATAGGGACAGCCTACAATGAGCAGTTCTTC; CDR3: CASSIGTAYNEQFF
size: .; J: TRBJ2-7; D: TRBD1; V: TRBV6-1; DNA: TGTGCCAGCCGGAGACAGGGTCTCCCCGGTTACGAGCAGTACTTC; CDR3: CASRRQGLPGYEQYF
size: few; J: TRBJ2-5; D: .; V: TRBV20-1; DNA: TGCAGTGCTAGAGATGGGGGGGCGATTCAAGAGACCCAGTACTTC; CDR3: CSARDGGAIQETQYF
size: many; J: TRBJ2-1; D: TRBD2; V: TRBV5-8; DNA: TGTGCCAGCAGTTTTAAAGCGGGGGCAGTGCAGTTCTTC; CDR3: CASSFKAGAVQFF
size: .; J: TRBJ2-1; D: TRBD2; V: TRBV7-6; DNA: TGTGCCAGCAGCACCCGACTAGCGGGGGTGAGCTCCTACAATGAGCAGTTCTTC; CDR3: CASSTRLAGVSSYNEQFF
size: .; J: TRBJ1-2; D: .; V: TRBV5-6; DNA: TGTGCCAGCAGCTACCCGACAGATAACTATGGCTACACCTTC; CDR3: CASSYPTDNYGYTF
size: few; J: TRBJ1-4; D: .; V: TRBV12-3/TRBV12-4; DNA: TGTGCCAGCACCTTGACTGCAACTAATGAAAAACTGTTTTTT; CDR3: CASTLTATNEKLFF
size: .; J: TRBJ2-2; D: TRBD1; V: TRBV30; DNA: TGTGCCTGGGGGACAGGGAACACCGGGGAGCTGTTTTTT; CDR3: CAWGTGNTGELFF
size: .; J: TRBJ2-3; D: .; V: TRBV12-3/TRBV12-4; DNA: TGTGCCAGCAGGGGAGGGACAGTAGGTACGCAGTATTTT; CDR3: CASRGGTVGTQYF
size: many; J: TRBJ2-1; D: .; V: TRBV7-6; DNA: TGTGCCAGCAGCTTACAACAGGCACAAAACTCCTACAATGAGCAGTTCTTC; CDR3: CASSLQQAQNSYNEQFF
size: many; J: TRBJ1-5; D: .; V: TRBV7-2; DNA: TGTGCCAGCAGCGGGGACGGGAATCAGCCCCAGCATTTT; CDR3: CASSGDGNQPQHF
size: many; J: TRBJ2-5; D: TRBD1; V: TRBV5-1; DNA: TGCGCCAGCTCCCCGGGACAGTCCGCTGAGACCCAGTACTTC; CDR3: CASSPGQSAETQYF
size: .; J: TRBJ2-6; D: .; V: TRBV20-1; DNA: TGCAGTGCTAGGACATCTGGGGCCAACGTCCTGACTTTC; CDR3: CSARTSGANVLTF
size: .; J: TRBJ1-2; D: .; V: TRBV4-3; DNA: TGCGCCAGCGTGTCACCGGGCCGACTCCAGGCTAACTATGGCTACACCTTC; CDR3: CASVSPGRLQANYGYTF
size: .; J: TRBJ1-1; D: .; V: TRBV30; DNA: TGTGCCTGGAGTCCCCAAACGAACACTGAAGCTTTCTTT; CDR3: CAWSPQTNTEAFF
size: .; J: TRBJ2-3; D: .; V: TRBV10-3; DNA: TGTGCCACCGACGCTAAGGACGGTTTGAACACAGATACGCAGTATTTT; CDR3: CATDAKDGLNTDTQYF
size: many; J: TRBJ1-1; D: .; V: TRBV4-3; DNA: TGCGCCAGCAGCCTGGGAGGAGACAACACTGAAGCTTTCTTT; CDR3: CASSLGGDNTEAFF
size: .; J: TRBJ2-7; D: .; V: TRBV12-3/TRBV12-4; DNA: TGTGCCAGCAGCCGGGACGGCGCCTACGAGCAGTACTTC; CDR3: CASSRDGAYEQYF
size: .; J: TRBJ1-1; D: .; V: TRBV14; DNA: TGTGCCAGCAGCCAAGCAACAGGCACCATGAACACTGAAGCTTTCTTT; CDR3: CASSQATGTMNTEAFF
size: few; J: TRBJ1-5; D: TRBD1; V: TRBV12-3/TRBV12-4; DNA: TGTGCCAGCAGTTTACAGGGGGCTCTTCAGCCCCAGCATTTT; CDR3: CASSLQGALQPQHF
size: few; J: TRBJ2-7; D: .; V: TRBV12-3/TRBV12-4; DNA: TGTGCCAGCACCCAGTCTCAATACGACGAGCAGTACTTC; CDR3: CASTQSQYDEQYF
size: .; J: TRBJ2-3; D: .; V: TRBV29-1; DNA: TGCAGCGGTACCCGGGTATCCACAGATACGCAGTATTTT; CDR3: CSGTRVSTDTQYF
size: .; J: TRBJ1-1; D: .; V: TRBV7-9; DNA: TGTGCCAGCAGCTTAGTAGCCCCTATGGGAGGGAATGAAGCTTTCTTT; CDR3: CASSLVAPMGGNEAFF
size: few; J: TRBJ1-1; D: .; V: TRBV9; DNA: TGTGCCAGCAGCGTAGACCCGGGATGGGGTGCCACTGAAGCTTTCTTT; CDR3: CASSVDPGWGATEAFF
size: .; J: TRBJ2-7; D: .; V: TRBV7-8; DNA: TGTGCCAGCAGGGCGGACTACCTCGCCTACGAGCAGTACTTC; CDR3: CASRADYLAYEQYF
size: .; J: TRBJ1-1; D: .; V: TRBV5-1; DNA: TGCGCCAGCAGACCATATCCCATGAACACTGAAGCTTTCTTT; CDR3: CASRPYPMNTEAFF
size: many; J: TRBJ1-2; D: .; V: TRBV5-1; DNA: TGCGCCAGCAGCTCGGACGGGGGAGCCTATGGCTACACCTTC; CDR3: CASSSDGGAYGYTF
size: .; J: TRBJ2-1; D: .; V: TRBV12-3/TRBV12-4; DNA: TGTGCCAGCAGTCCCAATTCAGGGGCTGAGCAGTTCTTC; CDR3: CASSPNSGAEQFF
size: few; J: TRBJ2-7; D: .; V: TRBV29-1; DNA: TGCAGCGTTGTTGGCGACTCCTACGAGCAGTACTTC; CDR3: CSVVGDSYEQYF
size: .; J: TRBJ2-3; D: .; V: TRBV5-1; DNA: TGCGCCAGCAGCTGGGGGACATCAACTAGCACAGATACGCAGTATTTT; CDR3: CASSWGTSTSTDTQYF
size: many; J: TRBJ1-1; D: .; V: TRBV12-3/TRBV12-4; DNA: TGTGCCAGCAGCCTAAGCCGGTCCGGGGCTTTCTTT; CDR3: CASSLSRSGAFF
size: .; J: TRBJ2-1; D: TRBD1; V: TRBV9; DNA: TGTGCCAGCAGGGGGAACAGGGGGGACAATGAGCAGTTCTTC; CDR3: CASRGNRGDNEQFF
size: many; J: TRBJ2-3; D: TRBD1; V: TRBV5-6; DNA: TGTGCCAGCGGACAGGGAACAGATACGCAGTATTTT; CDR3: CASGQGTDTQYF
size: .; J: TRBJ2-3; D: TRBD2; V: TRBV3-1; DNA: TGTGCCAGCAGCTCCGGGACTAGCGGCTATACGCAGTATTTT; CDR3: CASSSGTSGYTQYF
size: .; J: TRBJ2-1; D: TRBD2; V: TRBV10-2; DNA: TGCGCCAGCACTCGGGTAGCGGGGTCCTACAATGAGCAGTTCTTC; CDR3: CASTRVAGSYNEQFF
size: many; J: TRBJ1-5; D: TRBD1; V: TRBV6-5; DNA: TGTGCCAGCAGCCCCACAGGGGCTTCCCAGCATTTT; CDR3: CASSPTGASQHF
size: few; J: TRBJ2-3; D: TRBD1; V: TRBV10-3; DNA: TGTGCCATCGGGACAGGGGGCTCGGGCACAGATACGCAGTATTTT; CDR3: CAIGTGGSGTDTQYF
size: many; J: TRBJ2-5; D: .; V: TRBV20-1; DNA: TGCAGTGCTAGAGATTGGCAGATTCAAGAGACCCAGTACTTC; CDR3: CSARDWQIQETQYF